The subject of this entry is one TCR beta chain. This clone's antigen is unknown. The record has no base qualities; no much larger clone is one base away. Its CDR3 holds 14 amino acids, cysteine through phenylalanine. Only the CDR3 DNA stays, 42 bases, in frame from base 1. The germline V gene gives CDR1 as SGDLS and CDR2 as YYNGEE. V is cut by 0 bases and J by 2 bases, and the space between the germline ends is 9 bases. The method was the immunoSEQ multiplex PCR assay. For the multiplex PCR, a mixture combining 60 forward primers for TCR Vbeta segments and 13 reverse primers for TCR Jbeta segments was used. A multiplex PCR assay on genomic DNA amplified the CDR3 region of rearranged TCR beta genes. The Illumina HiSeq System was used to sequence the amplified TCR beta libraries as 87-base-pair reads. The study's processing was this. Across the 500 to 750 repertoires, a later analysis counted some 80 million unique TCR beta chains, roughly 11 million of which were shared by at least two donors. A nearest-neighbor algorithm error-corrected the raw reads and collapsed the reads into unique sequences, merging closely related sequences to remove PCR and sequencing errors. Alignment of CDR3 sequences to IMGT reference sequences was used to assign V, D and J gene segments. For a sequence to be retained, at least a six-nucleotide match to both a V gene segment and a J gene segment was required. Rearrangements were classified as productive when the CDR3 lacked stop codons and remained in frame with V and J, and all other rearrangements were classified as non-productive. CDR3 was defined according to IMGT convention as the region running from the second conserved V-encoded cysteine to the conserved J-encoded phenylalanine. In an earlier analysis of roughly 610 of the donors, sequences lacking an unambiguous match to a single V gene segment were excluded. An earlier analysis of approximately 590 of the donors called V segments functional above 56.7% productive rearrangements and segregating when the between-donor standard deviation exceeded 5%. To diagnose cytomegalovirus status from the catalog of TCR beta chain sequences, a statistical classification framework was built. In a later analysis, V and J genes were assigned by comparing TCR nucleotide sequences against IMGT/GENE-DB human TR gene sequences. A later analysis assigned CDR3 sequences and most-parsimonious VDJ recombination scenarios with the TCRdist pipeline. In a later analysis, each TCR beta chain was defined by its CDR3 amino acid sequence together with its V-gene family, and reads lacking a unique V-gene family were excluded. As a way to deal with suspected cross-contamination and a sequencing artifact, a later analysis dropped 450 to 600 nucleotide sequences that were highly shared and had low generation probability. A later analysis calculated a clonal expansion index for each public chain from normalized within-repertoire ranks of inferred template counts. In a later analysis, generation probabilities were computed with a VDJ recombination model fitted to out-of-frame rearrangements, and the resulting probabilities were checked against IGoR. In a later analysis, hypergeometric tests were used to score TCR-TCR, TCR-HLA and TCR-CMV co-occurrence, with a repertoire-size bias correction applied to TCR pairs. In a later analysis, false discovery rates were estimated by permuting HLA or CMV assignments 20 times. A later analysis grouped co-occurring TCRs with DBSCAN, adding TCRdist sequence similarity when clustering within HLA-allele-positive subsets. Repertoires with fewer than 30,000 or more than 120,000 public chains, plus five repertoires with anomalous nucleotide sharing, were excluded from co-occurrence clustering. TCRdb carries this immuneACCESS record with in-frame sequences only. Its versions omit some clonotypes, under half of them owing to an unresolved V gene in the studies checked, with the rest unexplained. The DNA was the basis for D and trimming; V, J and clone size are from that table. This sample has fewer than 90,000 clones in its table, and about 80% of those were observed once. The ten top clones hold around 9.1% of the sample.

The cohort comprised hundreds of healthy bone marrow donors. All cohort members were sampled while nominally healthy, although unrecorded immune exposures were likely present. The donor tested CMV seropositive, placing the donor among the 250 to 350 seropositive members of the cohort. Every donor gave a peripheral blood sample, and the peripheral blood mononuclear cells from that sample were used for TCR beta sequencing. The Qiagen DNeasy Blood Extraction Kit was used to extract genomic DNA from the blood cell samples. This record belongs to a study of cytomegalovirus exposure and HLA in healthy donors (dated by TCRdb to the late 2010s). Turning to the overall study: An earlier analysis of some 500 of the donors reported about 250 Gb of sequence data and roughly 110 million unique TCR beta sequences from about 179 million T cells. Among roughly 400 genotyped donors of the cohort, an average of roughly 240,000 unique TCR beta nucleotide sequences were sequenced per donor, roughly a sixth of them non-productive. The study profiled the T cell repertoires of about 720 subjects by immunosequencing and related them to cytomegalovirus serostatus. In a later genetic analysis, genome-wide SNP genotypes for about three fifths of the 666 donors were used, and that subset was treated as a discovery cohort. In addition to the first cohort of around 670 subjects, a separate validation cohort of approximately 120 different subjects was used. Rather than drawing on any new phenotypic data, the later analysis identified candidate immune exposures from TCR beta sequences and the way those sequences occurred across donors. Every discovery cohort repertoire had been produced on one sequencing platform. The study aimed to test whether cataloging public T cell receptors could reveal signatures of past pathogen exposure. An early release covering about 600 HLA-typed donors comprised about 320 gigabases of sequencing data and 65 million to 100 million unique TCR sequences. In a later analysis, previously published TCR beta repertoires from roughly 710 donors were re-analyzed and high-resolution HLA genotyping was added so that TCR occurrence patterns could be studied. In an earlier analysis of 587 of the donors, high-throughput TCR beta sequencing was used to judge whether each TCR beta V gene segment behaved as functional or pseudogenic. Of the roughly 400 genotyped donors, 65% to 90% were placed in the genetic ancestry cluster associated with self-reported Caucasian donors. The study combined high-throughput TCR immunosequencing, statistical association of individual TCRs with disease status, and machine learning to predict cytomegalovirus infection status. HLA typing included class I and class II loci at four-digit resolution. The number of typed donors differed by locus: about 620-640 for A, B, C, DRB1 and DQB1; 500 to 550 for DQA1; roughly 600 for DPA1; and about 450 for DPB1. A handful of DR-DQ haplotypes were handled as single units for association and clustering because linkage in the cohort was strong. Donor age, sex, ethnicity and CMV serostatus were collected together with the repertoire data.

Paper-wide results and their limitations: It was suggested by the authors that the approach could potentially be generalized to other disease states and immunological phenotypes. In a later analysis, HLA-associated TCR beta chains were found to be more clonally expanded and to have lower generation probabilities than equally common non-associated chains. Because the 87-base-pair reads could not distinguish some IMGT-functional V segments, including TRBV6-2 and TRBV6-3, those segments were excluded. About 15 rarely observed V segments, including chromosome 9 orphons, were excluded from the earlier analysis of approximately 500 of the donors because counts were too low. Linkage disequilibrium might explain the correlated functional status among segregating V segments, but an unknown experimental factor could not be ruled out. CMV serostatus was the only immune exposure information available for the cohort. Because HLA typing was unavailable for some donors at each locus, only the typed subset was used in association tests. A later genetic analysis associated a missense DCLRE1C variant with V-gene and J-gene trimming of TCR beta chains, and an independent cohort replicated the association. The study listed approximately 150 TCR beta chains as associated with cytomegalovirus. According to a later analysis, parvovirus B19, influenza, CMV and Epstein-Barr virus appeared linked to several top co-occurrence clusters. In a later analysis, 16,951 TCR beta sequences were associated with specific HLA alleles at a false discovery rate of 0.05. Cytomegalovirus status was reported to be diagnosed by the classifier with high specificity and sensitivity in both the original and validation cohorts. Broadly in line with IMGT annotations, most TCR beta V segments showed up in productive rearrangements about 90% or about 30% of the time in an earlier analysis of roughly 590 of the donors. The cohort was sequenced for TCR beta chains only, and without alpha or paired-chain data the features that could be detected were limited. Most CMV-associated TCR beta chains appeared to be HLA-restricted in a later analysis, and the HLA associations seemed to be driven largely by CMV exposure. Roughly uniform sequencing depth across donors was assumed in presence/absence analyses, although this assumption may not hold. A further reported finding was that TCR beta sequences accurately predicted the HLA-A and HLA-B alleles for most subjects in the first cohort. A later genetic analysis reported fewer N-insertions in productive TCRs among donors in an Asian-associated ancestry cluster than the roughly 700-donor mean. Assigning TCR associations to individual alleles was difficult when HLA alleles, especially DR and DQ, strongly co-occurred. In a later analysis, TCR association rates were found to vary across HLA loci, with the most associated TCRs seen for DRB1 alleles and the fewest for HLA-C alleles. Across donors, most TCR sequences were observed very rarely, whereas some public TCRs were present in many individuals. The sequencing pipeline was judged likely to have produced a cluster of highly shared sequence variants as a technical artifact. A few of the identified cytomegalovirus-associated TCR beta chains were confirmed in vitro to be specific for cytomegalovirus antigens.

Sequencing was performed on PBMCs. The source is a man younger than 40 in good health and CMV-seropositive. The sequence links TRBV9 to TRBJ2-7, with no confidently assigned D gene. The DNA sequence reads TGTGCCAGCAGCGTAGGAGGATCAACCTACGAGCAGTACTTC. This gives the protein CASSVGGSTYEQYF. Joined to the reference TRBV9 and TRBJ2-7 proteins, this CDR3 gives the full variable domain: DSGVTQTPKHLITATGQRVTLRCSPRSGDLSVYWYQQSLDQGLQFLIQYYNGEERAKGNILERFSAQQFPDLHSELNLSSLELGDSALYFCASSVGGSTYEQYFGPGTRLTVT.